This T cell receptor beta chain was documented in a study of CD8 T cells in Susac syndrome. General study points: Individuals included in the TCR sequencing and HLA analysis were acknowledged by the study to be relatively few in number.

Concerning this clonotype itself: Its specificity is unknown.

RNA was extracted with the RNeasy kit, and a quantity of roughly 0.5 to 1 ug was reverse transcribed using random hexamers. TCR beta CDR3 was amplified by immunoSEQ multiplex PCR. This amplification extended across 54 Vbeta and 13 Jbeta segments. MiXCR was run by TCRdb on the immunoSEQ multiplex PCR reads, yielding one entry per CDR3 protein. The sample records approximately 300,000 distinct CDR3 sequences, 75% to 85% being singletons. Germline assignment: CDR1 DFQATT and CDR2 SNEGSKA (reference sequence). This CDR3 region has 16 residues. The J segment lost 4 bases and the V segment lost 1 base, leaving 6 bases of the junction unmatched. TCR beta sequences were obtained from blood CD8+ and CD4+ T cells.

The V call is TRBV20-1, the J call TRBJ2-3; TRBD2 aligns across 12 bases. Sequencing input: CD8+ T cells from PBMCs. This receptor was obtained from a human donor with multiple sclerosis. The CDR3 loop is CSARVPLAGGPDTQYF. The CDR3 DNA follows: TGCAGTGCTAGAGTACCACTAGCGGGAGGCCCAGATACGCAGTATTTT.